These 14 T cell receptor beta chains came from one sample sequenced in a study of blood T cell repertoires in COVID-19. Sequenced by immunoSEQ multiplex PCR; TCRdb stores in-frame clones only, minus some. The table lists about 170,000 clones, 83% of them singletons. Sequencing was carried out using peripheral blood. The receptors were sampled from a woman in her 70s who had recovered from COVID-19.

The V gene is TRBV30, the J gene TRBJ1-5; 7 bases map to TRBD1. CDR3 length equals 13 residues. The germline gives CDR1 GTSNPN, CDR2 SVGIG (reference sequence). V trimming: 2 bases; J trimming: 5 bases; junction bases outside the gene matches: 3. The CDR3 loop reads CAWSSQGDQPQHF. The CDR3 DNA sequence: TGTGCCTGGAGTAGTCAGGGGGATCAGCCCCAGCATTTT. The whole variable domain, filled in from reference TRBV30 and TRBJ1-5, reads SQTIHQWPATLVQPVGSPLSLECTVEGTSNPNLYWYRQAAGRGLQLLFYSVGIGQISSEVPQNLSASRPQDRQFILSSKKLLLSDSGFYLCAWSSQGDQPQHFGDGTRLSIL.

The gene calls are TRBV19 and TRBJ1-2; 7 nucleotides agree with TRBD1. V lost 5 bases to trimming and J lost 13 bases; unmatched junction nucleotides: 13. Germline lookup yields CDR1 LNHDA and CDR2 SQIVND (reference sequence). The CDR3 consists of 13 residues. The CDR3 loop is CASSPDRVGRCTF. CDR3 nucleotides: TGTGCCAGTAGTCCCGACAGGGTCGGTAGGTGCACCTTC.

This chain links TRBV19 with TRBJ2-4, with a weak D call TRBD2 (6 bases). CDR3 length: 18 amino acids. Germline V gives CDR1 LNHDA, CDR2 SQIVND (reference sequence). The ends were cut back, 7 bases at V and 1 base at J, with 23 bases in the middle. The CDR3 DNA reads as TGTGCCAGTACCCGGGCGGGGTCCCCCTCGGTGGCCAAAAACATTCAGTACTTC. It codes for CASTRAGSPSVAKNIQYF.

The chain employs TRBV5-1 and TRBJ2-7, with D perhaps TRBD2 (5 bases). Trimming pared 4 bases from V and 7 bases from J, leaving 15 bases between. Per the germline V gene, CDR1 is SGHRS and CDR2 is YFSETQ. The CDR3 loop spans 13 amino acids. The CDR3 sequence is CASSTPGVREQYF. CDR3 DNA sequence: TGCGCCAGCAGCACCCCCGGGGTACGGGAGCAGTACTTC.

The rearrangement links TRBV6-1 to TRBJ2-5, with 8 positions matching TRBD2. This CDR3 has 17 amino acids. V shed 0 bases, J shed 3 bases, and the junction held 9 bases outside the gene matches. Germline V gene data show CDR1 as MNHNS and CDR2 as SASEGT. The CDR3 loop is CASSEAVWAAGEETQYF. The DNA for the CDR3 is TGTGCCAGCAGTGAAGCGGTTTGGGCAGCGGGGGAAGAGACCCAGTACTTC.

The chain joins TRBV30 to TRBJ1-2; 7 nucleotides line up with TRBD1. This CDR3 spans 14 amino acids. CDR1 and CDR2 (germline): GTSNPN, SVGIG (reference sequence). V trimming: 2 bases; J trimming: 0 bases; junction bases outside the gene matches: 3. The CDR3: CAWSWQGANYGYTF. CDR3 in DNA: TGTGCCTGGAGTTGGCAGGGGGCTAACTATGGCTACACCTTC.

The chain has TRBV10-3 and TRBJ2-2; 8 bases agree with TRBD2. The CDR3 has 14 amino acids. J lost 5 bases, V lost 4 bases, and 3 bases had no gene match. CDR1 ENHRY and CDR2 SYGVKD come from the germline V gene. The chain's CDR3 is CAISGTGGTGELFF. The CDR3 DNA sequence: TGTGCCATCAGTGGGACGGGAGGGACCGGGGAGCTGTTTTTT.

The CDR3 protein is CASRMAGSSNEKLFF. For the CDR3, the DNA is TGCGCCAGCAGAATGGCCGGATCTAGTAATGAAAAACTGTTTTTT. This chain connects TRBV5-1 to TRBJ1-4; D gene unclear. The CDR3 has 15 residues. Between the trimmed V and J ends, which lost 5 bases and 4 bases, there was a span of 15 bases. CDR1 SGHRS and CDR2 YFSETQ come from the germline V gene.

As DNA, the CDR3 is TGTGCCAGTATCCCGGGAGGGTGGAGGCCGCCGTTTTTT. It is translated as CASIPGGWRPPFF. The chain has TRBV19 and TRBJ2-2, with TRBD2 matching over 8 bases. The CDR3 runs to 13 residues. In germline, CDR1 is LNHDA, CDR2 SQIVND (reference sequence). Trimming removed 7 bases from V and 16 bases from J; junction bases left unmatched: 14. Drawing the rest from reference TRBV19 and TRBJ2-2, the complete variable domain is DGGITQSPKYLFRKEGQNVTLSCEQNLNHDAMYWYRQDPGQGLRLIYYSQIVNDFQKGDIAEGYSVSREKKESFPLTVTSAQKNPTAFYLCASIPGGWRPPFFGEGSRLTVL.

This clone occurred a few times. The chain carries TRBV7-8 and TRBJ2-7, with 8 bases matching TRBD2. This CDR3 contains 19 residues. CDR1 is SGHVS and CDR2 is FQNEAQ in the germline V gene. After removal of 1 base from V and 1 base from J, the junction contained 15 bases not matched to a gene. The CDR3, as DNA: TGTGCCAGCAGCTTAGGGCGTGGGGTCCGCCGACTAGCGTCCTACGAGCAGTACTTC. It encodes CASSLGRGVRRLASYEQYF.

The chain joins TRBV2 to TRBJ1-5; tentative D call: TRBD1 (6 bases). The CDR3 is 16 amino acids. V was cut by 5 bases and J by 1 base, with 15 bases left in between. Looked up from germline, CDR1 is SNHLY and CDR2 is FYNNEI. The CDR3 nucleotides read TGTGCCAGCAGTATGACGGCAGGGGCGAGCAATCAGCCCCAGCATTTT. Residues: CASSMTAGASNQPQHF.

The chain links TRBV2 to TRBJ1-2; TRBD1 aligns across 7 bases. J was trimmed by 8 bases and V by 7 bases; bases with no gene match: 13. The CDR3 sequence is 14 residues long. CDR1 SNHLY and CDR2 FYNNEI come from the germline V gene. The CDR3 sequence: CASILYRTGGGYTF. The CDR3 DNA reads TGTGCCAGCATTCTCTATAGGACAGGCGGCGGCTACACCTTC.

The rearrangement uses TRBV5-1 and TRBJ2-2; TRBD2 matches 9 bases. In germline, CDR1 is SGHRS, CDR2 YFSETQ. The CDR3 covers 16 residues. V lost 0 bases to trimming and J lost 2 bases; unmatched junction nucleotides: 2. CDR3 nucleotide sequence: TGCGCCAGCAGCTTGGCACTAGCGGGCAACACCGGGGAGCTGTTTTTT. Protein: CASSLALAGNTGELFF.

The V gene is TRBV6-5, the J gene TRBJ1-5; possible D gene TRBD1, 6 bases. Trimming removed 6 bases from V and 3 bases from J, with 15 bases in between. The length of the CDR3 is 15 residues. CDR1 is MNHEY and CDR2 is SVGAGI in the germline V gene. The CDR3 coding sequence is TGTGCCAGCAGCCCGGGGGGGGCCCACAATCAGCCCCAGCATTTT. Residues: CASSPGGAHNQPQHF.